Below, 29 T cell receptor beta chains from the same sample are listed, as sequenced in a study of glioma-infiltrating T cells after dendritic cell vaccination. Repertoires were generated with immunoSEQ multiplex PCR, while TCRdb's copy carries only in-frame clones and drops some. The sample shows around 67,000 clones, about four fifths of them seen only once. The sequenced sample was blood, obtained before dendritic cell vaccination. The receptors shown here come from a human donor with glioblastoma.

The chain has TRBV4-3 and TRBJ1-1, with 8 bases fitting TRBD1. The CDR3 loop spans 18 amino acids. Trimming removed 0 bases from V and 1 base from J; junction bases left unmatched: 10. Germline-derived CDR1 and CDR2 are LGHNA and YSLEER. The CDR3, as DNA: TGCGCCAGCAGCCAAGAGCAGGGGGCGGTTTCAGAGAACACTGAAGCTTTCTTT. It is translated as CASSQEQGAVSENTEAFF.

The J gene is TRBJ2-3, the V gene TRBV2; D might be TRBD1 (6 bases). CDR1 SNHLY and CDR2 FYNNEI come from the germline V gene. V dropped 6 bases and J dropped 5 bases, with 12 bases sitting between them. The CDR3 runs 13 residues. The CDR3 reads CASSGQPRDTQYF. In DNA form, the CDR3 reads TGTGCCAGCAGCGGACAGCCAAGAGATACGCAGTATTTT.

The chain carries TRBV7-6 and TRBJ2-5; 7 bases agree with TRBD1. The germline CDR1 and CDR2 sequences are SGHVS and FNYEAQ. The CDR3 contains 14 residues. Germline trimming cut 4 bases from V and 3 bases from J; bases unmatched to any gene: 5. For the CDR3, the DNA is TGTGCCAGCAGCTGGGACAGAATAGAAGAGACCCAGTACTTC. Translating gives CASSWDRIEETQYF.

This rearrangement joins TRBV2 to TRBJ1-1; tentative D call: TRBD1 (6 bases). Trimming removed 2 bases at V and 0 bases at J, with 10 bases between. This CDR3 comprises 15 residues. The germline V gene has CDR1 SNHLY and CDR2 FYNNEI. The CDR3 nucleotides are TGTGCCAGCAGTGAACAGGGGCAGCTGAACACTGAAGCTTTCTTT. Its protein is CASSEQGQLNTEAFF.

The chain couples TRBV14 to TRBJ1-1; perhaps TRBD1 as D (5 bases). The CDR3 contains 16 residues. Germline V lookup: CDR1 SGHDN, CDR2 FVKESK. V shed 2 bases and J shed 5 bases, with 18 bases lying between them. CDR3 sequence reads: CASSQPGVAGVTEAFF. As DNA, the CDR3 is TGTGCCAGCAGCCAACCCGGAGTAGCGGGGGTAACTGAAGCTTTCTTT.

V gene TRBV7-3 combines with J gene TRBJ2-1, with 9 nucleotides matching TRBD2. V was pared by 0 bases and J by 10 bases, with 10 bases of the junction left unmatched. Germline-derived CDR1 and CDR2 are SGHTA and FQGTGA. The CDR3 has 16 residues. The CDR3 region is CASSLTGGGGRNEQFF. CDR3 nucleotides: TGTGCCAGCAGCTTAACGGGCGGGGGGGGCCGTAACGAGCAGTTCTTC.

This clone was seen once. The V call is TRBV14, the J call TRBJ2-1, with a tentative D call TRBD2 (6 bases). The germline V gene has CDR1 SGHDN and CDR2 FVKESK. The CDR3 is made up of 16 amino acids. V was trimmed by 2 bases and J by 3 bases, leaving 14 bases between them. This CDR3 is CASSQLAGPNYNEQFF. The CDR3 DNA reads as TGTGCCAGCAGCCAACTGGCGGGGCCGAACTACAATGAGCAGTTCTTC. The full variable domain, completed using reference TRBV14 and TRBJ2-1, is EAGVTQFPSHSVIEKGQTVTLRCDPISGHDNLYWYRRVMGKEIKFLLHFVKESKQDESGMPNNRFLAERTGGTYSTLKVQPAELEDSGVYFCASSQLAGPNYNEQFFGPGTRLTVL.

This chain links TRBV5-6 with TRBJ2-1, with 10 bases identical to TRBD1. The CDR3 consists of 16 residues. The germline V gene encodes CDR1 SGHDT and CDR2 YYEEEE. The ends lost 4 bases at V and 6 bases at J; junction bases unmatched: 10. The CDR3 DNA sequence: TGTGCCAGCAGCGGAAGACAGGGGGCTTTAGGCAATGAGCAGTTCTTC. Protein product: CASSGRQGALGNEQFF. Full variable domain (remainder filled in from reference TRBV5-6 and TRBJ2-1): DAGVTQSPTHLIKTRGQQVTLRCSPKSGHDTVSWYQQALGQGPQFIFQYYEEEERQRGNFPDRFSGHQFPNYSSELNVNALLLGDSALYLCASSGRQGALGNEQFFGPGTRLTVL.

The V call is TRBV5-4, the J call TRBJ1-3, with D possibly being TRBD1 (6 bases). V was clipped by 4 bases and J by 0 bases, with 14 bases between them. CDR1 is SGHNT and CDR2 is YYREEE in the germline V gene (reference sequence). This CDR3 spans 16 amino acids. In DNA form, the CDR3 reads TGTGCCAGCAGCGTACAGGGAACTCTCTCTGGAAACACCATATATTTT. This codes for CASSVQGTLSGNTIYF.

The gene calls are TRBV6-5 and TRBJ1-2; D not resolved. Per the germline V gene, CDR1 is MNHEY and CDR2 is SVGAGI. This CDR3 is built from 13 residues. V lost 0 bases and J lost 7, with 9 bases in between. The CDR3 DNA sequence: TGTGCCAGCAGTTACTCTGACGGGAGTGGCTACACCTTC. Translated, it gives CASSYSDGSGYTF.

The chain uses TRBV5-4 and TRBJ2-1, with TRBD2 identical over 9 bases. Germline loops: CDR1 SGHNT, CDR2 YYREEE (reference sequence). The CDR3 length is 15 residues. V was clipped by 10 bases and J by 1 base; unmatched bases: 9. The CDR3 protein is CAVGGSGGSYNEQFF. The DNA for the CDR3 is TGTGCCGTGGGGGGTAGCGGGGGTTCCTACAATGAGCAGTTCTTC. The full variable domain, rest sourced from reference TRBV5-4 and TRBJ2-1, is ETGVTQSPTHLIKTRGQQVTLRCSSQSGHNTVSWYQQALGQGPQFIFQYYREEENGRGNFPPRFSGLQFPNYSSELNVNALELDDSALYLCAVGGSGGSYNEQFFGPGTRLTVL.

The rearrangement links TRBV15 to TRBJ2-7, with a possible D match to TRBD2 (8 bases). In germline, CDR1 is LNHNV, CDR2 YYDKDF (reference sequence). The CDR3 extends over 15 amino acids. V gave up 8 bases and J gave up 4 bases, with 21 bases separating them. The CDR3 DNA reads TGTGCCACCGCCCAGGGGGGGAGCGGGGGTTACGAGCAGTACTTC. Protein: CATAQGGSGGYEQYF. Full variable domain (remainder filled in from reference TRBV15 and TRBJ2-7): DAMVIQNPRYQVTQFGKPVTLSCSQTLNHNVMYWYQQKSSQAPKLLFHYYDKDFNNEADTPDNFQSRRPNTSFCFLDIRSPGLGDTAMYLCATAQGGSGGYEQYFGPGTRLTVT.

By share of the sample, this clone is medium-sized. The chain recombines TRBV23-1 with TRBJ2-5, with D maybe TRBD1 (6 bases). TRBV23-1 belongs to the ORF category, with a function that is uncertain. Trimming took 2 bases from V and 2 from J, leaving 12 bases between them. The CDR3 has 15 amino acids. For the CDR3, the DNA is TGCGCCAGCAGTCAACGCCGACAGGAACAAGAGACCCAGTACTTC. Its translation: CASSQRRQEQETQYF.

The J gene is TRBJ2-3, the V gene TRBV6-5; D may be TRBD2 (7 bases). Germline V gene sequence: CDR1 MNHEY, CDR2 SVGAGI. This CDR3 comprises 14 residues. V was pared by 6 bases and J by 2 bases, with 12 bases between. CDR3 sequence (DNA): TGTGCCAGCAGCTTGGCGGGGGCCACAGATACGCAGTATTTT. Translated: CASSLAGATDTQYF.

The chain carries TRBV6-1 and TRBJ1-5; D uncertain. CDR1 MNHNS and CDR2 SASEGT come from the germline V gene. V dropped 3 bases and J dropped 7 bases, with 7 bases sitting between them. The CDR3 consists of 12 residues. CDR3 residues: CASSDGRQPQHF. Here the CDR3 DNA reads TGTGCCAGCAGTGACGGTCGGCAGCCCCAGCATTTT.

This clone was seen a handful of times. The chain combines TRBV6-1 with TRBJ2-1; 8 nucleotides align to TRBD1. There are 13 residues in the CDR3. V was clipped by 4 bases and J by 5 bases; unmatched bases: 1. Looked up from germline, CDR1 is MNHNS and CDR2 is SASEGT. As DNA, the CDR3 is TGTGCCAGCAGTGTGGACAGGGACAATGAGCAGTTCTTC. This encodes CASSVDRDNEQFF.

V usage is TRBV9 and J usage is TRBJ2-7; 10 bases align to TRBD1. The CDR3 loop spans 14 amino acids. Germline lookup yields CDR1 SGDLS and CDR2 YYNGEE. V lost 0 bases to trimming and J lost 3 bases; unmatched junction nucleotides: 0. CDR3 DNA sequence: TGTGCCAGCAGCGTAGGGGACAGGGGCTACGAGCAGTACTTC. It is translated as CASSVGDRGYEQYF.

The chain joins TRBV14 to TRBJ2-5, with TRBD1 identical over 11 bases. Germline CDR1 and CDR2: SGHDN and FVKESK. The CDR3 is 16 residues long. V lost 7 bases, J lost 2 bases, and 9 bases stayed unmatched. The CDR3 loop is CASTAGQGDVQETQYF. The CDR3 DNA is TGTGCCAGCACGGCGGGACAGGGGGATGTTCAAGAGACCCAGTACTTC.

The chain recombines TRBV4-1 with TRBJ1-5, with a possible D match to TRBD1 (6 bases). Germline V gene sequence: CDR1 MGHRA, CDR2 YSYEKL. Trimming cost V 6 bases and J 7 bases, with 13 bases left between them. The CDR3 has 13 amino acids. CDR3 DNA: TGCGCCAGCAGTCTGGGGGCAGAGCAGCCCCAGCATTTT. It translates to CASSLGAEQPQHF.

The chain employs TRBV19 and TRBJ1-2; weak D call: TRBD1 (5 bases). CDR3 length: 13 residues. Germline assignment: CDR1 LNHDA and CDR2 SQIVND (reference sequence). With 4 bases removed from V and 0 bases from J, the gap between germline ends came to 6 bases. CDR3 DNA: TGTGCCAGTAGTACGACAGCTAACTATGGCTACACCTTC. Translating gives CASSTTANYGYTF.

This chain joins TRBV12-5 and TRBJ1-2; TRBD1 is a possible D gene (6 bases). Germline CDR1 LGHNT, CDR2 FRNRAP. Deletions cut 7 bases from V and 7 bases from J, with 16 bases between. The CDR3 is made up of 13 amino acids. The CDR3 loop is CASAYRTDAGYTF. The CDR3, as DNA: TGTGCTAGTGCTTATAGGACAGACGCTGGCTACACCTTC. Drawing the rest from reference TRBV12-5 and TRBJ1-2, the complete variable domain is DARVTQTPRHKVTEMGQEVTMRCQPILGHNTVFWYRQTMMQGLELLAYFRNRAPLDDSGMPKDRFSAEMPDATLATLKIQPSEPRDSAVYFCASAYRTDAGYTFGSGTRLTVV.

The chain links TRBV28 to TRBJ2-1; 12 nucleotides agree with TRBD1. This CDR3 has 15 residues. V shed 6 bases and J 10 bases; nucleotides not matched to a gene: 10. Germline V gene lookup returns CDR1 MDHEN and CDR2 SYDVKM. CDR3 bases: TGTGCCAGCAGCCCCCCCGGGACAGGGGGCTGGGAGCAGTTCTTC. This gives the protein CASSPPGTGGWEQFF.

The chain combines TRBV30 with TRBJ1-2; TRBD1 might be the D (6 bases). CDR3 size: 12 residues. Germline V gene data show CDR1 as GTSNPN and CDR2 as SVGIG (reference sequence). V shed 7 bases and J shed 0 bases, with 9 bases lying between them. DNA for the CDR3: TGTGCCTCGGACAGCACTAACTATGGCTACACCTTC. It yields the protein CASDSTNYGYTF. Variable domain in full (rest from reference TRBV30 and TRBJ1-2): SQTIHQWPATLVQPVGSPLSLECTVEGTSNPNLYWYRQAAGRGLQLLFYSVGIGQISSEVPQNLSASRPQDRQFILSSKKLLLSDSGFYLCASDSTNYGYTFGSGTRLTVV.

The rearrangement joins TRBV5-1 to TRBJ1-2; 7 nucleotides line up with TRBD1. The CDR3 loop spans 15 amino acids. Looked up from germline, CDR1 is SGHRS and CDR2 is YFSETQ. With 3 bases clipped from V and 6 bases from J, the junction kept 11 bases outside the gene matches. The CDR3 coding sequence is TGCGCCAGCAGCTCGGCCCAGGACAGGATTCATGGCTACACCTTC. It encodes CASSSAQDRIHGYTF.

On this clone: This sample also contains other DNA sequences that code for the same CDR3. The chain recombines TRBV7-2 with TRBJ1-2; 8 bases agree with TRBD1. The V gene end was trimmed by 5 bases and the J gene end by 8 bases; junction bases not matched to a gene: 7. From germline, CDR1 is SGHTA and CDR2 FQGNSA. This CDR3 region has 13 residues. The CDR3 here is CASSPGQGGGYTF. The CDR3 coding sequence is TGTGCCAGCAGCCCCGGACAGGGAGGAGGCTACACCTTC.

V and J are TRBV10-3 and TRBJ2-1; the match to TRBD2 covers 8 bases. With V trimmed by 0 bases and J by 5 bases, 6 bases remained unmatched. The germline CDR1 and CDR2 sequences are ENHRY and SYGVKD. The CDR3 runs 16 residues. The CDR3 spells CAISESWSSGHNEQFF. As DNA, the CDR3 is TGTGCCATCAGTGAGTCGTGGTCTAGCGGGCACAATGAGCAGTTCTTC.

The CDR3 DNA reads TGCAGCGTTGTCCCGGACACTGAAGCTTTCTTT. Amino acid sequence: CSVVPDTEAFF. The chain joins TRBV29-1 to TRBJ1-1; no firm D call. The CDR3 length is 11 residues. Germline CDR1 SQVTM, CDR2 ANQGSEA. V lost 4 bases to trimming and J lost 3 bases, with 6 bases between them.

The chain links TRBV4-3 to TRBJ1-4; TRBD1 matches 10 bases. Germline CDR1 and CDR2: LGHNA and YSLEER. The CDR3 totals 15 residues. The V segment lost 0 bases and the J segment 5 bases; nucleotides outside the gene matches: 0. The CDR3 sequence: CASSQEGQGNEKLFF. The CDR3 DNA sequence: TGCGCCAGCAGCCAAGAGGGACAGGGGAATGAAAAACTGTTTTTT.

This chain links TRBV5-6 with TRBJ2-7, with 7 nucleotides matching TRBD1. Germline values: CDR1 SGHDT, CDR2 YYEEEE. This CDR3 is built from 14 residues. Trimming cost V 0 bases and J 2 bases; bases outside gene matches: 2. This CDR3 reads CASSLDRGTYEQYF. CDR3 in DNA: TGTGCCAGCAGCTTGGACAGGGGTACCTACGAGCAGTACTTC.